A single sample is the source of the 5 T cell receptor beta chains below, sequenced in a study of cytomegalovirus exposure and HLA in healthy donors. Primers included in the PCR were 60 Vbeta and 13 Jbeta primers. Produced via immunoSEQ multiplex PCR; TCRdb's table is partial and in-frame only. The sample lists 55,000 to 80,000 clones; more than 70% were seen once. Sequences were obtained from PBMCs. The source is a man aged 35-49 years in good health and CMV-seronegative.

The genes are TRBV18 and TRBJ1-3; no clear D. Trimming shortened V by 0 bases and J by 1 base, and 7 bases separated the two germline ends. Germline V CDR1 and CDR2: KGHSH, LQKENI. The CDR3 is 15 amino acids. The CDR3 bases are TGTGCCAGCTCACCACCGGGGAGATCTGGAAACACCATATATTTT. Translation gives CASSPPGRSGNTIYF.

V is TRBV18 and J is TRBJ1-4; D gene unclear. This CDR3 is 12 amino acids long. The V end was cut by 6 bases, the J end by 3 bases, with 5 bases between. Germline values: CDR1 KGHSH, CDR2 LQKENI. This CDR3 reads CASSGANEKLFF. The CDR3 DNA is TGTGCCAGCTCGGGAGCTAATGAAAAACTGTTTTTT.

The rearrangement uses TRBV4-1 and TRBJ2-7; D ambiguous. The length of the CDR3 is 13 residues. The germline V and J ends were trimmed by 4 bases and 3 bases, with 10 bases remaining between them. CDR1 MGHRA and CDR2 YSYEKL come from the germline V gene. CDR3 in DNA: TGCGCCAGCAGCCCTACCCCCGGCTACGAGCAGTACTTC. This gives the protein CASSPTPGYEQYF.

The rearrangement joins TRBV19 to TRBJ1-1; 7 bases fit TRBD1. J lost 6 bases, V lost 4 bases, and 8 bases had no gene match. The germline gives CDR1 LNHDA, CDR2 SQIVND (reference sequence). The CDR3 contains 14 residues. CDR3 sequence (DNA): TGTGCCAGTAGTAGACAGGGTCCTCCCGCTGAAGCTTTCTTT. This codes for CASSRQGPPAEAFF.

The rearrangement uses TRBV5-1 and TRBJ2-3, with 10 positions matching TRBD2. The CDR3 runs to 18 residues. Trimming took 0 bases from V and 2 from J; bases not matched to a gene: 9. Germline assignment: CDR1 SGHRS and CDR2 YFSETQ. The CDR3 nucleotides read TGCGCCAGCAGCTTGGGCAGCGGGGGGGCCGGGTACACAGATACGCAGTATTTT. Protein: CASSLGSGGAGYTDTQYF.